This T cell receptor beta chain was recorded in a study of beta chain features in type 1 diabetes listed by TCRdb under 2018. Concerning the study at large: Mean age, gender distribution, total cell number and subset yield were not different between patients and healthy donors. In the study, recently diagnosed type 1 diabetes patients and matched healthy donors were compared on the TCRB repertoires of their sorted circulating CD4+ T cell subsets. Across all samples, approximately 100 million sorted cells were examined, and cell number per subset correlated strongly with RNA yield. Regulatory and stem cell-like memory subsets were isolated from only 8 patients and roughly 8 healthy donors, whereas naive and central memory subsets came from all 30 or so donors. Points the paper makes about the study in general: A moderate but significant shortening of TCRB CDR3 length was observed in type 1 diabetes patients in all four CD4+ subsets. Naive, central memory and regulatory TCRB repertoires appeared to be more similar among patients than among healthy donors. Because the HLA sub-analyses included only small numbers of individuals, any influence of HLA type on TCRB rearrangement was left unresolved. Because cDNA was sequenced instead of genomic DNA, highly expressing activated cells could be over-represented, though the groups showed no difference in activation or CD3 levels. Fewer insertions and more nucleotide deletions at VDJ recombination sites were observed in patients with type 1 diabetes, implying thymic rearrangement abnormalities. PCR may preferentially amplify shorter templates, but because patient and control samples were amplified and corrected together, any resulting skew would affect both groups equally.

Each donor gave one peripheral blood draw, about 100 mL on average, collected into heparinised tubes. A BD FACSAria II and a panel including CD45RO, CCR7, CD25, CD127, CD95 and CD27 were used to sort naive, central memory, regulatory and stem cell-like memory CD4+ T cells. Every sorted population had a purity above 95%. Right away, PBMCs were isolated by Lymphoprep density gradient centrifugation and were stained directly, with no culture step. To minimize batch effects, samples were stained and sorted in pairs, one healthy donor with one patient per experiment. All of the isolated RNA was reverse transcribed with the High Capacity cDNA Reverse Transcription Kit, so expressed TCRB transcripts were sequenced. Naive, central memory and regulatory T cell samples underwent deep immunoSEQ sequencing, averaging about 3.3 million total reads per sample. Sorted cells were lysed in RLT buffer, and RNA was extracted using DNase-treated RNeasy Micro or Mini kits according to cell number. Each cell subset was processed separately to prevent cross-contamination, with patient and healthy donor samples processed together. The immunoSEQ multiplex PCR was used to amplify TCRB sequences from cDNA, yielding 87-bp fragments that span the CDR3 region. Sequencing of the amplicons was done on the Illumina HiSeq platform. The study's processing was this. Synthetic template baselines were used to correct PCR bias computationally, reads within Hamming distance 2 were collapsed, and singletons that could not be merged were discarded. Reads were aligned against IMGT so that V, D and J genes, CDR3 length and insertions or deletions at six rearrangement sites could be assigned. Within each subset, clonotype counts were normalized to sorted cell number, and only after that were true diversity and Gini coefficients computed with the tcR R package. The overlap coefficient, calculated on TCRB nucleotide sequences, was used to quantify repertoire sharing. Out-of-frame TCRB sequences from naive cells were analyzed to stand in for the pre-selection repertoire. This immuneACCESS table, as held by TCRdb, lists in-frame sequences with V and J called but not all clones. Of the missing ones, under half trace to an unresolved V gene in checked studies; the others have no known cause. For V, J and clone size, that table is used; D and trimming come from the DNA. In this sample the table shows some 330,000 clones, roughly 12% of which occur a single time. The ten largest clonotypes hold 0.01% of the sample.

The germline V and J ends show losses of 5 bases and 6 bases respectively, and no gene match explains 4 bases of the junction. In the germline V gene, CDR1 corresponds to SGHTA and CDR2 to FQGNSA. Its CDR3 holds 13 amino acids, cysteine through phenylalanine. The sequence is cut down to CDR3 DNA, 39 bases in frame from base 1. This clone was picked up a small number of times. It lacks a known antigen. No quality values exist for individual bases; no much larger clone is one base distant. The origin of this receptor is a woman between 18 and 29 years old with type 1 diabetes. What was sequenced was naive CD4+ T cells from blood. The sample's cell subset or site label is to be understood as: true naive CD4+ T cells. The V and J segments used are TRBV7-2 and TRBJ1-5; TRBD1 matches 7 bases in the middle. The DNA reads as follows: TGTGCCAGCAGCGACAGGGTAGTTCAGCCCCAGCATTTT. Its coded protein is CASSDRVVQPQHF.